Presented here are 25 T cell receptor beta chains from one specimen sequenced in a study of T cell repertoires in cytomegalovirus infection. No antigen has been identified for these receptors. TCRdb recomputed calls from the reads with MiXCR, one row per CDR3 protein. The sample yields approximately 990,000 distinct CDR3 sequences, about 33% seen once. Sequenced here: cultured CD8+ T cells from PBMCs, sampled from culture after CMV antigen stimulation. These receptors originate from a human donor in good health (CMV status not recorded). Some clones in this sample may be carry-over from other donors' samples.

On this clonotype: Germline is not matched at one junction end, which may reflect a read error. J is TRBJ2-1 and V is TRBV27; 7 bases line up with TRBD1. CDR1 is MNHEY, CDR2 SMNVEV, per germline (reference sequence). This CDR3 is built from 18 residues. The CDR3 DNA reads as TGTGCCGGCAGTCAAGGGGGCAGGGGGTTTCTCCTCTACAATGAGCAGTTCTTC. As protein: CAGSQGGRGFLLYNEQFF.

This clonotype appeared a few times. V usage is TRBV6-2 or TRBV6-3 and J usage is TRBJ2-7, with D possibly matching TRBD1 (5 bases). The germline V gene has CDR1 MNHEY and CDR2 SVGEGT. With 4 bases removed from V and 0 bases from J, the gap between germline ends came to 7 bases. CDR3 length equals 13 residues. CDR3 DNA: TGTGCCAGCAGTTGGGGCGTCTCCTACGAGCAGTACGTC. It specifies CASSWGVSYEQYV.

This clonotype was counted once. J is TRBJ2-3 and V is TRBV7-4; 7 nucleotides agree with TRBD1. V was clipped by 1 base and J by 2 bases; unmatched bases: 9. Germline CDR1 and CDR2: SGHVT and SQSDAQ. This CDR3 contains 17 residues. Written as DNA, the CDR3 is TGTGCCAGCAGCTTAGTGAGGGACAGAGGACACACAGATACGCAGTATTTT. It translates to CASSLVRDRGHTDTQYF.

The CDR3 loop is CASRRDIQYF. The CDR3 DNA sequence: TGTGCCAGCAGGAGGGACATTCAGTACTTC. The chain employs TRBV2 and TRBJ2-4; D perhaps matches TRBD2 (5 bases). CDR3 length: 10 amino acids. Germline V gene sequence: CDR1 SNHLY, CDR2 FYNNEI. V was clipped by 6 bases and J by 8 bases, with 5 bases between them.

CDR3 nucleotides: TGTGCCAGCATGCCCTGGGGGGTTAGGGGTGAGCAGTTCTTC. It codes for CASMPWGVRGEQFF. The genes are TRBV2 and TRBJ2-1, with D possibly matching TRBD2 (6 bases). The CDR3 is 14 residues long. Trimming stripped 7 bases from V and 9 bases from J, with 19 bases between. Germline V lookup: CDR1 SNHLY, CDR2 FYNNEI.

The chain couples TRBV3-1 to TRBJ1-2; D gene ambiguous. The germline gives CDR1 LGHDT, CDR2 YNNKEL (reference sequence). The V gene lost 6 bases and the J gene lost 3 bases, with 5 bases spanning the gap. This CDR3 has 11 amino acids. The CDR3 protein is CASSHDYGYTF. As DNA, the CDR3 is TGTGCCAGCAGTCACGACTATGGCTACACCTTC.

This clonotype has more than one count but fewer than ten. V and J are TRBV28 and TRBJ2-2; D may be TRBD2 (6 bases). Trimming removed 11 bases from V and 4 bases from J, with 11 bases in between. CDR1 MDHEN and CDR2 SYDVKM come from the germline V gene. This CDR3 region has 12 residues. The CDR3 DNA reads as TGTGCCGGAGGGGCAGCCACCGGGGAGCTGTTTTTT. This translates into CAGGAATGELFF.

At least ten counts were recorded for this clonotype. The rearrangement joins TRBV7-6 to TRBJ2-7, with 9 positions matching TRBD2. V lost 5 bases to trimming and J lost 3 bases; unmatched junction nucleotides: 5. The CDR3 has 14 amino acids. Looked up from germline, CDR1 is SGHVS and CDR2 is FNYEAQ. The CDR3 reads CASSVSGGYYEQYF. CDR3 DNA: TGTGCCAGCAGCGTTAGCGGGGGATACTACGAGCAGTACTTC.

The chain links TRBV11-3 to TRBJ2-7; a weak D match, TRBD1 (6 bases). Germline values: CDR1 SGHNT, CDR2 YENEEA. The CDR3 extends over 17 amino acids. Trimming took 3 bases from V and 0 from J, leaving 18 bases between them. CDR3 coding DNA: TGTGCCAGCAGCTTGATGTTTAAAACAGGGAGCTCCTACGAGCAGTACTTC. It yields the protein CASSLMFKTGSSYEQYF.

The chain carries TRBV11-2 and TRBJ1-3; 10 nucleotides agree with TRBD1. The CDR3 loop spans 18 amino acids. V shed 5 bases, J shed 1 base, and the junction held 11 bases outside the gene matches. In germline, CDR1 is SGHAT, CDR2 FQNNGV. The CDR3 sequence: CASSPYLGQGRSGNTIYF. CDR3 sequence (DNA): TGTGCCAGCAGCCCATATTTGGGACAGGGGAGATCTGGAAACACCATATATTTT.

This clonotype was seen a handful of times. This chain connects TRBV20-1 to TRBJ2-7; 9 positions agree with TRBD1. This CDR3 comprises 15 residues. Unmatched junction bases numbered 12, after V lost 6 bases and J lost 3 bases. Germline CDR1 and CDR2: DFQATT and SNEGSKA (reference sequence). CDR3 coding DNA: TGCAGTGCAAAACGACAGGGGGATCTCATCTACGAGCAGTACTTC. This codes for CSAKRQGDLIYEQYF.

This clonotype turned up a few times. The chain uses TRBV24-1 and TRBJ2-3; D possibly corresponds to TRBD1 (7 bases). Germline CDR1 reads KGHDR; CDR2 reads SFDVKD. The CDR3 extends over 16 amino acids. Trimming removed 5 bases from V and 4 bases from J, with 18 bases in between. CDR3 coding DNA: TGTGCCACCAGTGGCTACAGGGGAGGTAAGGCAGATACGCAGTATTTT. Protein sequence: CATSGYRGGKADTQYF.

The chain combines TRBV5-1 with TRBJ2-1; D tentatively reads TRBD1 or TRBD2 (5 bases each). V was shortened by 1 base and J by 5 bases, with 10 bases between the two germline ends. Germline V lookup: CDR1 SGHRS, CDR2 YFSETQ. This CDR3 has 14 amino acids. CDR3 nucleotide sequence: TGCGCCAGCAGCTTGTCGGGGCGGGACAATGAGCAGTTCTTC. Translating it yields CASSLSGRDNEQFF.

The gene calls are TRBV6-6 and TRBJ2-2; no reliable D call. There are 13 residues in the CDR3. Germline V gene data show CDR1 as MNHNY and CDR2 as SVGAGI (reference sequence). Trimming pared 2 bases from V and 3 bases from J, leaving 4 bases between. CDR3: CASSYTDTGELFF. The CDR3, as DNA: TGTGCCAGCAGTTACACAGACACCGGGGAGCTGTTTTTT.

The V and J genes are TRBV20-1 and TRBJ1-5, with TRBD1 as a possible D gene (5 bases). Germline CDR1 and CDR2: DFQATT and SNEGSKA (reference sequence). This CDR3 contains 20 residues. V was shortened by 0 bases and J by 3 bases, with 27 bases between the two germline ends. This CDR3 is CSARDTPQGRKSRSNQPQHF. CDR3 DNA: TGCAGTGCTAGAGACACCCCCCAGGGCAGAAAGTCCCGCTCCAATCAGCCCCAGCATTTT.

This sequence joins TRBV2 and TRBJ1-5, with TRBD1 as a possible D gene (5 bases). The V and J ends lost 4 bases and 1 base respectively, with 14 bases between them. The CDR3 length is 16 residues. CDR1 is SNHLY and CDR2 is FYNNEI in the germline V gene. The CDR3 sequence is CASSASEGESNQPQHF. The DNA for the CDR3 is TGTGCCAGCAGTGCCTCGGAAGGGGAGAGCAATCAGCCCCAGCATTTT.

The chain has TRBV11-1 and TRBJ2-7; perhaps TRBD2 as D (5 bases). The V and J ends lost 0 bases and 3 bases respectively, with 6 bases between them. The CDR3 contains 13 residues. Germline assignment: CDR1 SGHAT and CDR2 FQDESV (reference sequence). CDR3 in amino acids: CASSLASGYEQYF. CDR3 DNA sequence: TGTGCCAGCAGCTTAGCAAGCGGCTACGAGCAGTACTTC.

The chain employs TRBV9 and TRBJ2-1, with TRBD2 identical over 8 bases. The ends lost 0 bases at V and 8 bases at J; junction bases unmatched: 7. Looked up from germline, CDR1 is SGDLS and CDR2 is YYNGEE. The CDR3 is 15 residues long. CDR3 sequence reads: CASSVAGLVRDEQFF. CDR3 bases: TGTGCCAGCAGCGTAGCGGGACTAGTCAGGGATGAGCAGTTCTTC.

This clonotype showed up many times. This CDR3 reads CASSLDLGQQETQYF. For the CDR3, the DNA is TGTGCCAGCAGCTTAGATTTGGGACAGCAAGAGACCCAGTACTTC. The chain recombines TRBV7-2 with TRBJ2-5, with TRBD1 matching over 7 bases. V was clipped by 1 base and J by 2 bases; unmatched bases: 4. The CDR3 is 15 residues long. The germline V gene has CDR1 SGHTA and CDR2 FQGNSA.

The chain couples TRBV29-1 to TRBJ1-1; D possibly corresponds to TRBD1 (5 bases). The CDR3 has 12 amino acids. Germline V gene lookup returns CDR1 SQVTM and CDR2 ANQGSEA. The V and J ends lost 3 bases and 1 base respectively, with 6 bases between them. As DNA, the CDR3 is TGCAGCGTTGACAGGGAGAACACTGAAGCTTTCTTT. It translates to CSVDRENTEAFF.

This sequence joins TRBV27 and TRBJ2-1, with 10 bases that match TRBD2. Germline trimming cut 1 base from V and 6 bases from J; bases unmatched to any gene: 3. Germline CDR1 and CDR2: MNHEY and SMNVEV (reference sequence). The length of the CDR3 is 15 residues. CDR3 in amino acids: CASSLLVAGGNEQFF. The CDR3 nucleotides are TGTGCCAGCAGTTTATTGGTAGCGGGGGGCAATGAGCAGTTCTTC.

This sequence joins TRBV29-1 and TRBJ2-3, with D perhaps TRBD1 (5 bases). The germline CDR1 and CDR2 sequences are SQVTM and ANQGSEA. The germline V and J ends were trimmed by 3 bases and 2 bases, with 12 bases remaining between them. The CDR3 runs 14 residues. The CDR3 sequence: CSVETLGLTDTQYF. CDR3 in DNA: TGCAGCGTTGAGACCCTGGGGCTCACAGATACGCAGTATTTT.

This clonotype was counted only a few times. V is TRBV12-5 and J is TRBJ2-1; possible D gene TRBD2, 6 bases. The CDR3 covers 19 residues. Germline V lookup: CDR1 LGHNT, CDR2 FRNRAP. V was cut by 5 bases and J by 8 bases, with 31 bases left in between. The DNA for the CDR3 is TGTGCTAGTGGTCTCCACCTGGGCATCGCCGGGACTGAACGCGATGAGCAGTTCTTC. Translation: CASGLHLGIAGTERDEQFF. The full variable domain, its missing parts supplied by reference TRBV12-5 and TRBJ2-1, is DARVTQTPRHKVTEMGQEVTMRCQPILGHNTVFWYRQTMMQGLELLAYFRNRAPLDDSGMPKDRFSAEMPDATLATLKIQPSEPRDSAVYFCASGLHLGIAGTERDEQFFGPGTRLTVL.

Only a few counts were recorded for this clonotype. V gene TRBV5-1 combines with J gene TRBJ2-7; 12 positions agree with TRBD2. The CDR3 runs to 15 residues. Germline V lookup: CDR1 SGHRS, CDR2 YFSETQ. Trimming cost V 0 bases and J 6 bases; bases outside gene matches: 4. DNA of the CDR3: TGCGCCAGCAGCTTGGCTAGCGGGGGGGCTAGCGAGCAGTACTTC. Residues: CASSLASGGASEQYF.

J is TRBJ1-2 and V is TRBV6-2 or TRBV6-3; possibly TRBD1 for D (5 bases). Germline V gene sequence: CDR1 MNHEY, CDR2 SVGEGT. This CDR3 is built from 16 residues. The ends were cut back, 4 bases at V and 2 bases at J, with 17 bases in the middle. In DNA, the CDR3 is TGTGCCAGCAGTTTAACCTCCCCGAGGGACAACTATGGCTACACCTTC. It yields the protein CASSLTSPRDNYGYTF.